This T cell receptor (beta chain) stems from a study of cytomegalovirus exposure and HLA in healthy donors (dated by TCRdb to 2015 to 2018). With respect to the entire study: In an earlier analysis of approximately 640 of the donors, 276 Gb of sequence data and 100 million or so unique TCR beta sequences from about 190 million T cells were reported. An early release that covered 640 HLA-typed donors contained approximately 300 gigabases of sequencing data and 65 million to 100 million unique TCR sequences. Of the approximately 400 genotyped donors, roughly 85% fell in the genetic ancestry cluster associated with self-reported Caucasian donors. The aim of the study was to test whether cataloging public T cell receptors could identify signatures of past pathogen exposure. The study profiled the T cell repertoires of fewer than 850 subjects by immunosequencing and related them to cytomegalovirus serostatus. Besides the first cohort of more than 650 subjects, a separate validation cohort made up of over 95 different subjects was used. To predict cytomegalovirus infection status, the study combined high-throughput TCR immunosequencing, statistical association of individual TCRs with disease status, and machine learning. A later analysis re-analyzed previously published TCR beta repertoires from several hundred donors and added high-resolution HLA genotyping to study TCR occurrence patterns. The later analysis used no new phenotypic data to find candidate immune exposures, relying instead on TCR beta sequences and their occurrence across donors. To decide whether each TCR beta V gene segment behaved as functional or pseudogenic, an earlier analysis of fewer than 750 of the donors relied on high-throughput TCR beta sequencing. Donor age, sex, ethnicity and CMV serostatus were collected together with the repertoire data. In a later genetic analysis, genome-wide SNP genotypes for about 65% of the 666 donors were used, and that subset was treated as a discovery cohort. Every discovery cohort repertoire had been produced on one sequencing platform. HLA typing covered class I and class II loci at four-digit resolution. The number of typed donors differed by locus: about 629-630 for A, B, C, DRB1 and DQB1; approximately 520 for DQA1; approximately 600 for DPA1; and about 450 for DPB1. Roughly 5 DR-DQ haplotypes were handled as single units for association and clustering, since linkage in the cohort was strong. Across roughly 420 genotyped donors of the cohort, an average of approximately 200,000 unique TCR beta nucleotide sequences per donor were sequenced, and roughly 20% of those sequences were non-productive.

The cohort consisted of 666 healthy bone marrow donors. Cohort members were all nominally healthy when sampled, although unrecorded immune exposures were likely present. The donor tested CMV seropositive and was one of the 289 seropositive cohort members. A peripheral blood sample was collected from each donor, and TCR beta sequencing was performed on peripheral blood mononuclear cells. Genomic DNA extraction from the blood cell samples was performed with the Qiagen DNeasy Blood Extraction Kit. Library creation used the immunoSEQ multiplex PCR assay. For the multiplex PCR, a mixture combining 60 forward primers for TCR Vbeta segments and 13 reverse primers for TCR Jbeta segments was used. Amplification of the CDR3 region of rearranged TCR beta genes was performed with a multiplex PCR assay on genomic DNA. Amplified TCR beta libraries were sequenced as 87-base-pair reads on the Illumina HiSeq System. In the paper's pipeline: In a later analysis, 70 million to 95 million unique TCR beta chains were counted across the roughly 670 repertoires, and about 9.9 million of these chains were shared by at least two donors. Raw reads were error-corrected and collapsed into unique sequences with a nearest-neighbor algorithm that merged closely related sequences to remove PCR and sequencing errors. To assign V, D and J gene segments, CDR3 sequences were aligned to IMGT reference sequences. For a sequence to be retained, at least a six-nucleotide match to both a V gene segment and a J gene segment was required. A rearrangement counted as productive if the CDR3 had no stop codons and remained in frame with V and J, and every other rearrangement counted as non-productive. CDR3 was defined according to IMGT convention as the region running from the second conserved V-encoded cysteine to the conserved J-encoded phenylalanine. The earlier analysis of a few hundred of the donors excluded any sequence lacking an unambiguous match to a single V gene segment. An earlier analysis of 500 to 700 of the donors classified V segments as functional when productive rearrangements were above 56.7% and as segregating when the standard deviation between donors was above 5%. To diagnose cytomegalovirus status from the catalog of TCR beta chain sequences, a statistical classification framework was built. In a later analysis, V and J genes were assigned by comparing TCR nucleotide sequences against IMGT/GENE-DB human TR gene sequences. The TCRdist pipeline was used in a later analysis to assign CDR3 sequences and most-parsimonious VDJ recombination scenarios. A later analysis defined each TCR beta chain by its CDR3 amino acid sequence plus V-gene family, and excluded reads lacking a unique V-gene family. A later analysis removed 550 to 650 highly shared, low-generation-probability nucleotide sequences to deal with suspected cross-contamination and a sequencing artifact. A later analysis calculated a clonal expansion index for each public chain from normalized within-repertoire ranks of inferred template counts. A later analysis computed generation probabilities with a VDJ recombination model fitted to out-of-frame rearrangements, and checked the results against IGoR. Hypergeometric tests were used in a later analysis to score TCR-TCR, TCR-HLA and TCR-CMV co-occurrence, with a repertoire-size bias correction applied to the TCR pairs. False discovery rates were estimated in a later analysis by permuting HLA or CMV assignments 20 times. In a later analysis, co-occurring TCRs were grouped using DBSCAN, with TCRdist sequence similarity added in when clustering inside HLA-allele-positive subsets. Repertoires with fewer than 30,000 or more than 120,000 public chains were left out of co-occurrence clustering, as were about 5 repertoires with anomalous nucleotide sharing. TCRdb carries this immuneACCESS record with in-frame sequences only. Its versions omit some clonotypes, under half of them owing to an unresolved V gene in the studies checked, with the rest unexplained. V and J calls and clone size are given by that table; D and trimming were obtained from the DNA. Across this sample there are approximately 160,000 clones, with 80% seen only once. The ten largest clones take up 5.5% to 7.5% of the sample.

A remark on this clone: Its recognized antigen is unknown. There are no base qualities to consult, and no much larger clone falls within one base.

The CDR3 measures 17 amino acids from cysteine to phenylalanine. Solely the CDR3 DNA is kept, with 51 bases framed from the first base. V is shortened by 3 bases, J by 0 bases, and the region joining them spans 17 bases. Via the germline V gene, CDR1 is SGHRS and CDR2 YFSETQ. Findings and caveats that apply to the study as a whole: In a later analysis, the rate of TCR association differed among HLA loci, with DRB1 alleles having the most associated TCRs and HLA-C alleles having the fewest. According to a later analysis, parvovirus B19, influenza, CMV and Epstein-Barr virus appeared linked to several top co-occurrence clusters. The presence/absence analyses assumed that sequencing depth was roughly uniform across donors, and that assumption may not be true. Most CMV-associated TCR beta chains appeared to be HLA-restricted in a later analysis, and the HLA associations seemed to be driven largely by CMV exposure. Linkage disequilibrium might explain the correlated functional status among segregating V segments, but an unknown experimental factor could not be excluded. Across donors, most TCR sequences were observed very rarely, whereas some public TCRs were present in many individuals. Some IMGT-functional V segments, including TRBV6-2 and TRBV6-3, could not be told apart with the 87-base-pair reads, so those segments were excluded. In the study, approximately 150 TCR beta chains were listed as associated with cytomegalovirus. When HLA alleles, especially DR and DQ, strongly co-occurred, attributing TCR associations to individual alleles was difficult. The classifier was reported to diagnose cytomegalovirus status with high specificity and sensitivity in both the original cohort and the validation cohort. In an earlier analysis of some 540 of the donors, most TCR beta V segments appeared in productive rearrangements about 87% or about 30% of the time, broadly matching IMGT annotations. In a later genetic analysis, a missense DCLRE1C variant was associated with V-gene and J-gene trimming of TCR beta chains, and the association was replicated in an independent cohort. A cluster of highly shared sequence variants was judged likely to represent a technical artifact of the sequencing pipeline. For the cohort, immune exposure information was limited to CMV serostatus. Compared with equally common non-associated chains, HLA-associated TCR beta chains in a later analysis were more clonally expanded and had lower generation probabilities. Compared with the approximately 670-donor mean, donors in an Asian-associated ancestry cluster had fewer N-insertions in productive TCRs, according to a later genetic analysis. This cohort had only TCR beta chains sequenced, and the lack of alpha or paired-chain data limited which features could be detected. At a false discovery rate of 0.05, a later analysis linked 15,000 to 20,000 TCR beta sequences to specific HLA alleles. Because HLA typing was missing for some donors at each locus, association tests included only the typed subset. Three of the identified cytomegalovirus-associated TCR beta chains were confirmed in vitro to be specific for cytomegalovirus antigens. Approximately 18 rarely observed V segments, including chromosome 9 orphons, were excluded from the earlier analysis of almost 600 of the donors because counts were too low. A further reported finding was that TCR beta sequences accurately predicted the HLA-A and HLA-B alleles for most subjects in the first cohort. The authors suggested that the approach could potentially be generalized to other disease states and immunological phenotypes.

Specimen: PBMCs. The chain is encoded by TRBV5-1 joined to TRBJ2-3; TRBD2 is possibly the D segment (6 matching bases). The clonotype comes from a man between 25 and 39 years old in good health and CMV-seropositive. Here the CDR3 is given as CASSSLSAGSSTDTQYF. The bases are TGCGCCAGCAGCTCCCTCTCAGCGGGTTCTAGCACAGATACGCAGTATTTT.